Sequencing of this T cell receptor beta chain was carried out in a study of blood T cell repertoires in COVID-19. Study-wide background: Spain, Italy and the United States supplied samples that represented acute and convalescent COVID-19. Nucleic acid was either cDNA or gDNA, and it came from T cells, B-cell-depleted T cells, or PBMCs.

In the original analysis: Nucleated cell number was recorded as an estimate derived from reference gene primer amplification. TCRdb's copy holds only in-frame clones and misses some; the assay was immunoSEQ multiplex PCR. Clonal size and the V and J genes are those of that table, whereas D and trimming came from the DNA. This repertoire shows roughly 95,000 clones, 82% found once; its top ten account for more than 15%. The germline V gene has CDR1 MNHEY and CDR2 SVGEGT. The V and J ends lost 5 bases and 8 bases, in that order; junction bases with no gene match: 11. The CDR3 contains 15 residues. The gene calls are TRBV6-2 or TRBV6-3 and TRBJ1-4, with 7 bases identical to TRBD1. Material for sequencing was peripheral blood. This TCR came from an elderly man with acute or convalescent COVID-19. In DNA form, the CDR3 reads TGTGCCAGCAGTCCCGGCGGAGGGGGCATCGAAAAACTGTTTTTT. Translated: CASSPGGGGIEKLFF.